The T cell receptor (beta chain) described here comes from a study of blood T cell repertoires in COVID-19. TCRdb's table, derived via immunoSEQ multiplex PCR, lists solely in-frame clones and lacks some. The sample records about 110,000 clones, around 74% being singletons. This CDR3 region has 16 residues. Germline V lookup: CDR1 SGHTA, CDR2 FQGNSA. V was pared by 6 bases and J by 10 bases, with 15 bases of the junction left unmatched. The specimen sequenced was peripheral blood. This sequence originates from a woman aged 55-70 years with acute or convalescent COVID-19. The rearrangement uses TRBV7-2 and TRBJ1-6, with TRBD1 matching 7 bases. CDR3 residues: CASRVMEGARWSPLHF. The CDR3 nucleotides are TGTGCCAGCAGAGTTATGGAGGGGGCGCGGTGGTCACCCCTCCACTTT.